This TCR beta chain was found in a study of identical twins. Regarding the study as a whole: Those out-of-frame alpha sequences shared by twins showed an excess of low generation probability.

Regarding this clonotype: No antigen is known for it.

Template switching added a universal primer site; cDNA carried unique molecular identifiers. TCRdb reprocessed the 5' RACE reads with MiXCR, giving one entry per CDR3 protein. The repertoire includes more than 250,000 distinct CDR3 sequences, roughly 8.6% of them detected once, and approximately 2.1% sits in the top ten. Germline V gene lookup returns CDR1 SGHKS and CDR2 YYEKEE (reference sequence). This CDR3 comprises 17 residues. Separately, the same data were catalogued under a study of yellow fever vaccine responses in identical twins.

The receptor was isolated from a young woman in good health. The sample taken for sequencing was memory (CD45RO+) T cells sorted from blood. The chain uses TRBV5-5 and TRBJ2-7; D assignment may be TRBD1 or TRBD2 (5 bases each). CDR3: CAISSGAGQGSSYEQYV. CDR3 coding DNA: TGTGCCATCAGCTCCGGGGCGGGCCAGGGTAGCTCCTACGAGCAGTACGTC.